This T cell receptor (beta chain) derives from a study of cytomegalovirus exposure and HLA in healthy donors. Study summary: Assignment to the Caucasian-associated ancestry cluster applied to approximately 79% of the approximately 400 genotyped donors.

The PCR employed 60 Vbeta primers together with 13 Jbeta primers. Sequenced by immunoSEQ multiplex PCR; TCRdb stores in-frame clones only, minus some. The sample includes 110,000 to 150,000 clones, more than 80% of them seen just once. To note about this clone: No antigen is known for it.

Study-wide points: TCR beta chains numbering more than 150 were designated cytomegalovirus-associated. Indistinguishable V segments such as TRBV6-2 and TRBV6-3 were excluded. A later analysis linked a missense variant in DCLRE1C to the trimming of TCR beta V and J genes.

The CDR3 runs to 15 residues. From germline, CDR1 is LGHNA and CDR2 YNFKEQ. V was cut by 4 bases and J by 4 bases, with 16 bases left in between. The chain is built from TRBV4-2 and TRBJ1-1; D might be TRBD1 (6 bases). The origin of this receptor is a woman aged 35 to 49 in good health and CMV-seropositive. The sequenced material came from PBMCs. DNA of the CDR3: TGTGCCAGCAGCCGAGTATCTACAGGGATCACTGAAGCTTTCTTT. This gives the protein CASSRVSTGITEAFF.